Given below is one TCR beta chain in context. Its antigen is currently unknown. This entry is derived from a study of OX40 agonist ivuxolimab in advanced cancers. Study-wide context: In this cohort, patients received ivuxolimab, an agonistic anti-OX40 (CD134) antibody. Patients were treated with intravenous ivuxolimab, dosed at 0.01 to 10 mg/kg and infused every 2 weeks. Eligibility rules accepted prior anti-PD-1, anti-PD-L1 or anti-CTLA-4 therapy, and over 30% had some.

Here immunoSEQ multiplex PCR was the method, and the copy in TCRdb shows in-frame clones only, minus some. The sample carries 45,000 to 60,000 clones, 75% to 85% recorded once. Whole-study results and caveats: There were, on average, more expanded clones in CD8+ T cells than in CD4+.

V lost 3 bases, J lost 2 bases, and 3 bases stayed unmatched. CDR3 length: 16 residues. The germline V gene encodes CDR1 SGHKS and CDR2 YYEKEE (reference sequence). This rearrangement joins TRBV5-5 to TRBJ2-2; 11 bases are shared with TRBD1. The material sequenced was CD4+ or CD8+ T cells sorted from blood, taken in a trial of the OX40 agonist ivuxolimab. The origin of this receptor is an adult with an advanced solid tumor such as melanoma, head and neck, liver or kidney cancer. CDR3 sequence: CASSSGTGGNTGELFF. CDR3 DNA: TGTGCCAGCAGCTCAGGGACAGGGGGAAACACCGGGGAGCTGTTTTTT.